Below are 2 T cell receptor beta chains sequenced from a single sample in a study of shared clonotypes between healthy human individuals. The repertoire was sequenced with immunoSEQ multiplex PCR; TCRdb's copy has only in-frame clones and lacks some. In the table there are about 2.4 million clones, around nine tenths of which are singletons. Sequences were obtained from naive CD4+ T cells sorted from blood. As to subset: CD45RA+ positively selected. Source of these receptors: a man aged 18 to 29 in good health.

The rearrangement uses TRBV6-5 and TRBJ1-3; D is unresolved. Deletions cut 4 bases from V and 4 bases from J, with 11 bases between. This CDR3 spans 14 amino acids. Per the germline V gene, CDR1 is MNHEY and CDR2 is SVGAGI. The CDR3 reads CASSLSMKGNTIYF. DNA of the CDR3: TGTGCCAGCAGTTTAAGCATGAAAGGAAACACCATATATTTT.

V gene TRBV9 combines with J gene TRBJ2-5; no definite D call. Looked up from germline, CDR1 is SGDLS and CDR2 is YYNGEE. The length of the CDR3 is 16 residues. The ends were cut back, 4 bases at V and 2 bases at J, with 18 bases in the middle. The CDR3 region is CASSPQGDLNQETQYF. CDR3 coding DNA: TGTGCCAGCAGCCCTCAAGGAGACCTGAATCAAGAGACCCAGTACTTC.